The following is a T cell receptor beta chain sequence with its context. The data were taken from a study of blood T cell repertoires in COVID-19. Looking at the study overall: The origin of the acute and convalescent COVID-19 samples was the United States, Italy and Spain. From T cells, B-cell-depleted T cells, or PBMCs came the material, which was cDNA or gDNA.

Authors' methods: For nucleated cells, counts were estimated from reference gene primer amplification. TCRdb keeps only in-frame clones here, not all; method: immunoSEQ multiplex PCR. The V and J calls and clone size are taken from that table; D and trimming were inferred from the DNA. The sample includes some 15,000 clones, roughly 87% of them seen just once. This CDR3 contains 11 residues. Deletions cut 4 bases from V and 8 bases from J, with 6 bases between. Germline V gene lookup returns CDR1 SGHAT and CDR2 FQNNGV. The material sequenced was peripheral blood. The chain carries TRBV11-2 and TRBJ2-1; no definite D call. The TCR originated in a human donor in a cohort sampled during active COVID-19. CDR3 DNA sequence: TGTGCCAGCAGCTCGGTACATGAGCAGTTCTTC. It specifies CASSSVHEQFF.